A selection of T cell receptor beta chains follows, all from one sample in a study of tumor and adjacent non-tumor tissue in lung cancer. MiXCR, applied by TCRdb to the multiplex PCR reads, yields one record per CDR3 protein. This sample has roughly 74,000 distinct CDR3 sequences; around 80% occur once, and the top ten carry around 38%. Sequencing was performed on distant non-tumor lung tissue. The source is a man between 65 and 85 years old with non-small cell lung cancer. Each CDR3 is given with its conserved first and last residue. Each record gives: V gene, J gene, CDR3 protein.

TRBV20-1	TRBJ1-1	CSTRDNGPWTNTEAFF
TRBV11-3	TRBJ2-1	CASSTQEGEQFF
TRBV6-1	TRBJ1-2	CAGTARDRNDGGYTF
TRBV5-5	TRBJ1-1	CASSSFTVNAEAIF
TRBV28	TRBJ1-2	CASMRGAQGYTF
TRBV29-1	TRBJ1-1	CSVTGTGGTGDTEAFF
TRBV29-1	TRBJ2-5	CSVELGVEETQYF
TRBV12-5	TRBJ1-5	CASGLTAGSRPLHF
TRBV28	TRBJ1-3	CASSTGDSVSSGNTIYF
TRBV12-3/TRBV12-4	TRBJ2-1	CASSLSQERNEQFF
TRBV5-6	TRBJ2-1	CASNPPSGRYNEQFF
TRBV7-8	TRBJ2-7	CASSTLMGGPYEHYF
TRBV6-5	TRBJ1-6	CVSSYYDGKNSPLHF
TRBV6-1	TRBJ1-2	CASSEVQGTEGYTF
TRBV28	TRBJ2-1	CASSSITVSGTYNEQFF
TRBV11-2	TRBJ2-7	CASSLSELTNF
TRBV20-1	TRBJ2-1	CSSSSSQNYNEQFF
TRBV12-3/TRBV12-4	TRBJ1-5	CASSSSWGGGNQPQHF
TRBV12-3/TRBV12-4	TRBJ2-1	CASSLGTEIVHEQFF